The sequence of this T cell receptor beta chain was determined in a study of blood T cell repertoires in COVID-19. TCRdb's table, derived via immunoSEQ multiplex PCR, lists solely in-frame clones and lacks some. This sample has roughly 140,000 clones, with around four fifths found just once. This clone was counted once. Other nucleotide sequences in the sample specify the same CDR3. This CDR3 has 12 residues. With 3 bases removed from V and 8 bases from J, the gap between germline ends came to 10 bases. This receptor was taken from a woman in her thirties or forties who had recovered from COVID-19. The sequencing input was PBMCs or T cells enriched from blood (not recorded which). V and J are TRBV12-3 or TRBV12-4 and TRBJ1-2; D not certain. The CDR3 here is CASSFGGVGYTF. DNA for the CDR3: TGTGCCAGCAGTTTCGGCGGCGTCGGCTACACCTTC.